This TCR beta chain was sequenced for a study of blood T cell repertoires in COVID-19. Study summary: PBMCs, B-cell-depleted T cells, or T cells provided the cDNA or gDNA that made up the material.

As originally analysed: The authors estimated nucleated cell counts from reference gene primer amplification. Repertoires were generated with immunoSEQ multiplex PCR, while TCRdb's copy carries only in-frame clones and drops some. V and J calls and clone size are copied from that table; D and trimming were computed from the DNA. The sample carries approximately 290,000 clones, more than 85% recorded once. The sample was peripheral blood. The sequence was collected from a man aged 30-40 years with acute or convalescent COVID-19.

CDR3 coding DNA: TGTGCCAGTAGTATCGGTCTAGCCCCCAATGAGCAGTTCTTC. It specifies CASSIGLAPNEQFF. The chain recombines TRBV19 with TRBJ2-1, with D perhaps TRBD2 (5 bases). Germline CDR1 and CDR2: LNHDA and SQIVND (reference sequence). Trimming removed 3 bases from V and 6 bases from J, with 12 bases in between. The CDR3 totals 14 residues.